These 13 T cell receptor beta chains share one sample of origin, sequenced in a study of identifying expanded T cells in peripheral blood. Here immunoSEQ multiplex PCR was the method, and the copy in TCRdb shows in-frame clones only, minus some. The sample shows some 77,000 clones, around 90% of them seen only once. Specimen: blood. These receptors were obtained from a person aged 18-70 years in good health.

This chain joins TRBV10-3 and TRBJ1-4; D is uncertain. Germline V CDR1 and CDR2: ENHRY, SYGVKD. The CDR3 has 13 residues. Trimming cost V 5 bases and J 4 bases, with 8 bases left between them. Here the CDR3 reads CAISIGLNEKLFF. The CDR3 bases are TGTGCCATCAGTATTGGGCTTAATGAAAAACTGTTTTTT.

The rearrangement links TRBV7-9 to TRBJ2-3, with 8 bases lining up with TRBD2. The germline gives CDR1 SEHNR, CDR2 FQNEAQ (reference sequence). The CDR3 has 18 amino acids. V shed 5 bases and J 3 bases; nucleotides not matched to a gene: 16. CDR3 nucleotides: TGTGCCAGCAGCCTATCTCTAGCGGCGGGGGGCCCAACAGATACGCAGTATTTT. As protein: CASSLSLAAGGPTDTQYF.

This sequence joins TRBV5-6 and TRBJ2-2; TRBD2 might be the D (5 bases). V was pared by 4 bases and J by 5 bases, with 9 bases between. Germline assignment: CDR1 SGHDT and CDR2 YYEEEE. CDR3 length: 13 amino acids. The chain's CDR3 is CASSRGGTGELFF. The CDR3 DNA is TGTGCCAGCAGCCGCGGAGGTACCGGGGAGCTGTTTTTT.

CDR3 nucleotides: TGTGCCAGCAGCCGAAATTCAGAGGGCATTCAGTACTTC. As protein: CASSRNSEGIQYF. This chain links TRBV27 with TRBJ2-4, with D possibly matching TRBD2 (5 bases). Trimming stripped 6 bases from V and 9 bases from J, with 15 bases between. The CDR3 runs 13 residues. Germline loops: CDR1 MNHEY, CDR2 SMNVEV (reference sequence).

The V and J genes are TRBV2 and TRBJ2-5; 11 bases are shared with TRBD2. The germline V gene has CDR1 SNHLY and CDR2 FYNNEI. The V segment lost 3 bases and the J segment 2 bases; nucleotides outside the gene matches: 2. This CDR3 comprises 15 residues. The CDR3 nucleotides read TGTGCCAGCAGTGAGAGACTAGCGGGGCAAGAGACCCAGTACTTC. Its translation: CASSERLAGQETQYF.

V and J are TRBV9 and TRBJ1-6, with a possible D match to TRBD1 (5 bases). The CDR3 has 15 amino acids. Germline assignment: CDR1 SGDLS and CDR2 YYNGEE. The ends were cut back, 2 bases at V and 7 bases at J, with 13 bases in the middle. The CDR3 reads CASSVGGAGNSPLHF. In DNA form, the CDR3 reads TGTGCCAGCAGCGTTGGAGGGGCAGGGAATTCACCCCTCCACTTT.

The chain recombines TRBV27 with TRBJ2-7; 7 nucleotides line up with TRBD1. CDR3 size: 14 residues. Looked up from germline, CDR1 is MNHEY and CDR2 is SMNVEV (reference sequence). Trimming took 6 bases from V and 2 from J; bases not matched to a gene: 7. The CDR3 DNA is TGTGCCAGCAGACGACAGGGTCAAACCTACGAGCAGTACTTC. Encoded protein: CASRRQGQTYEQYF.

The chain carries TRBV28 and TRBJ1-2; 9 bases agree with TRBD1. Unmatched junction bases numbered 6, after V lost 9 bases and J lost 4 bases. Looked up from germline, CDR1 is MDHEN and CDR2 is SYDVKM. The length of the CDR3 is 13 residues. Here the CDR3 reads CASTLGQGYGYTF. CDR3 in DNA: TGTGCCAGTACCCTGGGACAGGGCTATGGCTACACCTTC.

In its sample, this clone was seen once. V usage is TRBV4-2 and J usage is TRBJ1-4, with a weak D call TRBD1 (5 bases). CDR3 length: 16 amino acids. Germline CDR1 is LGHNA and CDR2 is YNFKEQ. Trimming took off 1 base at V and 5 bases at J, with 14 bases between the two ends. The CDR3 DNA reads TGTGCCAGCAGCCAAGGAAATAGCGGGGGAAATGAAAAACTGTTTTTT. Amino acid sequence: CASSQGNSGGNEKLFF.

The chain combines TRBV7-9 with TRBJ1-2; D not resolved. V was clipped by 5 bases and J by 2 bases, with 12 bases between them. Germline loops: CDR1 SEHNR, CDR2 FQNEAQ (reference sequence). This CDR3 region has 14 residues. The CDR3 here is CASSISGRNYGYTF. The DNA of the CDR3 is TGTGCCAGCAGCATCAGCGGACGGAACTATGGCTACACCTTC.

The V call is TRBV19, the J call TRBJ1-6; D gene ambiguous. Germline CDR1 and CDR2: LNHDA and SQIVND (reference sequence). This CDR3 is 14 amino acids long. Trimming removed 7 bases at V and 9 bases at J, with 16 bases between. The CDR3 is CASTLTGRGSPLHF. CDR3 DNA sequence: TGTGCCAGTACCTTGACCGGCCGGGGTTCACCCCTCCACTTT.

This chain connects TRBV19 to TRBJ1-2; possible D gene TRBD1, 5 bases. The CDR3 consists of 15 residues. The germline V gene has CDR1 LNHDA and CDR2 SQIVND (reference sequence). V lost 5 bases, J lost 0 bases, and 13 bases lay in between. The CDR3 DNA follows: TGTGCCAGTAGTGTTTACAGGAAAACTAACTATGGCTACACCTTC. Protein: CASSVYRKTNYGYTF.

The chain has TRBV4-1 and TRBJ1-5; 7 positions match TRBD1. Germline CDR1 MGHRA, CDR2 YSYEKL. This CDR3 contains 16 residues. Trimming took 8 bases from V and 7 from J; bases not matched to a gene: 17. CDR3 nucleotides: TGCGCCAGCCGAGAGTCAGGGGGAAACCCGTGGCAGCCCCAGCATTTT. It codes for CASRESGGNPWQPQHF.